This TCR beta chain was identified in a study of cytomegalovirus exposure and HLA in healthy donors. Across the study: Earlier findings included roughly 120 million unique TCR beta sequences obtained from 150 million to 200 million T cells.

Regarding the study as a whole: Later analysis identified 17,000 or so TCR beta sequences associated with HLA alleles, using a false discovery rate threshold of 0.05. Most TCR sequences were uncommon, yet certain public TCRs appeared in many donors.

CDR3 size: 12 residues. The germline V and J ends were trimmed by 4 bases and 5 bases, with 8 bases remaining between them. Germline values: CDR1 SGHRS, CDR2 YFSETQ. As for this clone: The antigen is not known.

The PCR had 60 Vbeta and 13 Jbeta primers. Assay: immunoSEQ multiplex PCR; the TCRdb copy retains only in-frame clones and omits some. Altogether roughly 77,000 clones are present, roughly a tenth being singletons, with the ten largest covering 24%. This sequence originates from a man aged 60 to 75 in good health and CMV-seropositive. V is TRBV5-1 and J is TRBJ2-3; D is unclear. What was sequenced was PBMCs. The CDR3 nucleotides are TGCGCCAGCAGCCTCGACAAAGATACGCAGTATTTT. As protein: CASSLDKDTQYF.